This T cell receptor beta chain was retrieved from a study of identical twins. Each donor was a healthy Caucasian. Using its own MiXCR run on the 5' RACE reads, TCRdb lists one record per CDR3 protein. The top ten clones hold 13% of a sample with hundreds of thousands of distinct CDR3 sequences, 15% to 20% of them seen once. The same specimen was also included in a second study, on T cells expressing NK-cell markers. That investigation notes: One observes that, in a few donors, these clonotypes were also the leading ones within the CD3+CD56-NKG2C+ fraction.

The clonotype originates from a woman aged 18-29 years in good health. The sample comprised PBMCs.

CDR3: CASSLNSGAGETQYF. The CDR3 DNA sequence: TGTGCCAGCAGCTTAAATAGCGGGGCGGGGGAGACCCAGTACTTC. The genes are TRBV7-2 and TRBJ2-5; 8 nucleotides agree with TRBD2. V lost 2 bases and J lost 5; bases outside the gene matches: 7. The CDR3 has 15 residues. CDR1 is SGHTA, CDR2 FQGNSA, per germline.